This T cell receptor beta chain was identified in a study of blood T cell repertoires in COVID-19. About the research overall: Sources were T cells, B-cell-depleted T cells, or PBMCs; the material itself was cDNA or gDNA.

In the authors' methods: Estimation of nucleated cell counts was performed using reference gene primer amplification. Sequenced by immunoSEQ multiplex PCR; TCRdb stores in-frame clones only, minus some. D and trimming come from the DNA, and the V and J calls and clone size come from that table. The sample comprises tens of thousands of clones, just over 85% of which are singletons, and approximately 4.8% rests with the top ten. Germline V CDR1 and CDR2: SGHRS, YFSETQ. With 4 bases removed from V and 1 base from J, the gap between germline ends came to 13 bases. The CDR3 extends over 15 amino acids. The chain links TRBV5-1 to TRBJ2-3; maybe TRBD2 (7 bases). Material: peripheral blood. The receptor was isolated from a human donor in a cohort sampled during active COVID-19. CDR3 in amino acids: CASSGGGSGTDTQYF. The CDR3 DNA is TGCGCCAGCAGCGGCGGGGGCAGTGGCACAGATACGCAGTATTTT.